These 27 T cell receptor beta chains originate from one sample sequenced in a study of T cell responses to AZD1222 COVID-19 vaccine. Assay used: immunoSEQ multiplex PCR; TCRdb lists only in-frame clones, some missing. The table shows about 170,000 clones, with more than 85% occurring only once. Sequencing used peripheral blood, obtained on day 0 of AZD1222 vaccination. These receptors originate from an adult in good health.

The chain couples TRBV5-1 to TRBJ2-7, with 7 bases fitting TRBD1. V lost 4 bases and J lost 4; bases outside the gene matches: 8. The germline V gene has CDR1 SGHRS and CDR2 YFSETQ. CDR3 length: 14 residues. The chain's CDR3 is CASSESYRGYEQYF. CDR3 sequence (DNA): TGCGCCAGCAGCGAAAGCTACAGGGGTTACGAGCAGTACTTC.

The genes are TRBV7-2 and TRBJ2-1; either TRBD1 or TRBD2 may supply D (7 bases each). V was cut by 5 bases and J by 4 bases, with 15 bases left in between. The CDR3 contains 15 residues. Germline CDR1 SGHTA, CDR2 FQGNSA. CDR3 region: CASSNSRGGYNEQFF. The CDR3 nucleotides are TGTGCCAGCAGCAATAGCAGGGGGGGGTACAATGAGCAGTTCTTC.

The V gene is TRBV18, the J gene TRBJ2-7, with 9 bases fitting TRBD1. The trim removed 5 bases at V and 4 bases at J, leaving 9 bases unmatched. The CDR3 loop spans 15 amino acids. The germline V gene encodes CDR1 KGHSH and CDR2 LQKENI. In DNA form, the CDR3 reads TGTGCCAGCTCAACCTCCGGGACAGGGCAATACGAGCAGTACTTC. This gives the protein CASSTSGTGQYEQYF. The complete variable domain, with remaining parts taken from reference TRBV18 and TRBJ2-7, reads NAGVMQNPRHLVRRRGQEARLRCSPMKGHSHVYWYRQLPEEGLKFMVYLQKENIIDESGMPKERFSAEFPKEGPSILRIQQVVRGDSAAYFCASSTSGTGQYEQYFGPGTRLTVT.

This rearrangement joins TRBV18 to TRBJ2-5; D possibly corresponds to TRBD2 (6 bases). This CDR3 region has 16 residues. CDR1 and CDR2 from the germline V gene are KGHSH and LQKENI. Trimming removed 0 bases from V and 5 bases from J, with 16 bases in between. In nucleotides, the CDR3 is TGTGCCAGCTCACCACCGGAGGGCCCTCCGGGGGAGACCCAGTACTTC. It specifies CASSPPEGPPGETQYF.

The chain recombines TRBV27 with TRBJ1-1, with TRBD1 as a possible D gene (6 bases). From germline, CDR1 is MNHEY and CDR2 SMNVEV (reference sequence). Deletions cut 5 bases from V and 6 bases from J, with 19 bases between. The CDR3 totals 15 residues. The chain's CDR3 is CASSPTGAWVAEAFF. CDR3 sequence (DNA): TGTGCCAGCAGTCCGACAGGAGCCTGGGTCGCTGAAGCTTTCTTT.

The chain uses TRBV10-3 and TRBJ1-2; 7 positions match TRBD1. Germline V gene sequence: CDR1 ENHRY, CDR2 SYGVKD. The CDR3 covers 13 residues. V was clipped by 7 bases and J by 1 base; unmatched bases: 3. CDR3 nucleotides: TGTGCCATCACGGGACAGCTTAACTATGGCTACACCTTC. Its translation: CAITGQLNYGYTF.

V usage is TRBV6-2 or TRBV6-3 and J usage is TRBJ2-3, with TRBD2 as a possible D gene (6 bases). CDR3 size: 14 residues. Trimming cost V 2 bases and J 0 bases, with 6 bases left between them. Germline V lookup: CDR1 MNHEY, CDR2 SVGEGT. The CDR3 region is CASSYRESTDTQYF. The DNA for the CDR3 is TGTGCCAGCAGTTACCGGGAGAGCACAGATACGCAGTATTTT.

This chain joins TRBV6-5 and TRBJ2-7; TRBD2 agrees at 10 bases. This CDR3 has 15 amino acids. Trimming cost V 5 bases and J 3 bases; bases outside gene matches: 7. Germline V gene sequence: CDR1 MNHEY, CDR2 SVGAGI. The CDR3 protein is CASSTWTSGGYEQYF. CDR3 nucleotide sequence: TGTGCCAGCAGTACCTGGACTAGCGGAGGCTACGAGCAGTACTTC.

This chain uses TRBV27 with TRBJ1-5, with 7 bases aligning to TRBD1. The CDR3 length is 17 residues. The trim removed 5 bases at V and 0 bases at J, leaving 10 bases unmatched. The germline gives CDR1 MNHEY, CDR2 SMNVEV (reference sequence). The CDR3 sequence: CASSPKKGAHSNQPQHF. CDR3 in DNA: TGTGCCAGCAGTCCGAAAAAGGGGGCGCATAGCAATCAGCCCCAGCATTTT.

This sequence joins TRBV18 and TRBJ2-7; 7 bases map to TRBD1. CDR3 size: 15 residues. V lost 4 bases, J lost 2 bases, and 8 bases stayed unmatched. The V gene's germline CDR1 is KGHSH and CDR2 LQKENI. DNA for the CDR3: TGTGCCAGCTCACAAGCACAGGGGAGTCCCTACGAGCAGTACTTC. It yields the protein CASSQAQGSPYEQYF.

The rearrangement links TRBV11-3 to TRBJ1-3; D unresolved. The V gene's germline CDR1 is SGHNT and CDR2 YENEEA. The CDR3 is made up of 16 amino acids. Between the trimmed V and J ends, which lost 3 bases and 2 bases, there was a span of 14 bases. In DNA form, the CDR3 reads TGTGCCAGCAGCTTCGGAGGGCCCGATACTGGAAACACCATATATTTT. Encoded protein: CASSFGGPDTGNTIYF.

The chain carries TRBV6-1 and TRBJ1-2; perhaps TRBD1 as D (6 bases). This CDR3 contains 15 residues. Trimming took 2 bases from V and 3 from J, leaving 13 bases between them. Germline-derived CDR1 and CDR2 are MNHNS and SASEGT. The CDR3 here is CASSEIGEGDYGYTF. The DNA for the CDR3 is TGTGCCAGCAGTGAAATAGGGGAGGGGGACTATGGCTACACCTTC.

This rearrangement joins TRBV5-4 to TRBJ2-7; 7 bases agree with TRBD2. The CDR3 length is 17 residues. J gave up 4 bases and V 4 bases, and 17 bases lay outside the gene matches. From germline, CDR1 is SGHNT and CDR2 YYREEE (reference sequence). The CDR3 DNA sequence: TGTGCCAGCAGCCCTGGTTGGGAGCGGGGATCAGAGTACGAGCAGTACTTC. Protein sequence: CASSPGWERGSEYEQYF.

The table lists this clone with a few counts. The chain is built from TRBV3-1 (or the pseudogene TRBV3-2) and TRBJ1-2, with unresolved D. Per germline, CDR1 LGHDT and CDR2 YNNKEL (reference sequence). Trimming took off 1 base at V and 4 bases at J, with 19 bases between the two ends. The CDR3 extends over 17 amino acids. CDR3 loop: CASSQGAPGFRAYGYTF. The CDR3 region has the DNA TGTGCCAGCAGCCAAGGGGCCCCCGGGTTTAGGGCCTATGGCTACACCTTC.

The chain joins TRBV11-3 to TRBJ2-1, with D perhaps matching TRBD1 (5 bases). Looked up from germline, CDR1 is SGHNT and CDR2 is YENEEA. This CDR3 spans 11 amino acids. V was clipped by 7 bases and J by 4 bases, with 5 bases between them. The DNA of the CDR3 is TGTGCCAGCAAGGGGTACAATGAGCAGTTCTTC. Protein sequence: CASKGYNEQFF. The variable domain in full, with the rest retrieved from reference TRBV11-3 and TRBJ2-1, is EAGVVQSPRYKIIEKKQPVAFWCNPISGHNTLYWYLQNLGQGPELLIRYENEEAVDDSQLPKDRFSAERLKGVDSTLKIQPAELGDSAVYLCASKGYNEQFFGPGTRLTVL.

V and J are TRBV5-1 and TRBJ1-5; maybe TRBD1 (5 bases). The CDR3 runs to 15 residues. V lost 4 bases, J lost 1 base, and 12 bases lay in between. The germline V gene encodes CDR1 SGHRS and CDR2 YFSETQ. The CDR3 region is CASSIRGDSNQPQHF. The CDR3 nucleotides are TGCGCCAGCAGCATTAGGGGCGACAGCAATCAGCCCCAGCATTTT.

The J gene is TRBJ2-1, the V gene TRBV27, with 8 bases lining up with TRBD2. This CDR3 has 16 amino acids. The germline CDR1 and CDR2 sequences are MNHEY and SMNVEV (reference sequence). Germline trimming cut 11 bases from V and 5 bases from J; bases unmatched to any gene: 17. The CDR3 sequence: CAVDTSLADKDNEQFF. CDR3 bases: TGTGCCGTAGATACCTCACTAGCGGATAAAGACAATGAGCAGTTCTTC.

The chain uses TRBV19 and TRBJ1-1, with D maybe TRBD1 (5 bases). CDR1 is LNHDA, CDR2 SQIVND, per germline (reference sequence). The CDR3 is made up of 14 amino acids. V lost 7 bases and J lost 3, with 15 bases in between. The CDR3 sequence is CASINRRGDTEAFF. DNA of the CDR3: TGTGCCAGTATCAACAGGCGGGGAGACACTGAAGCTTTCTTT. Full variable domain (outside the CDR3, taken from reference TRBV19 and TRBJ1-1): DGGITQSPKYLFRKEGQNVTLSCEQNLNHDAMYWYRQDPGQGLRLIYYSQIVNDFQKGDIAEGYSVSREKKESFPLTVTSAQKNPTAFYLCASINRRGDTEAFFGQGTRLTVV.

In nucleotides, the CDR3 is TGTGCCAGCACCGAACCCAGGGTCGAGGAAAAACTGTTTTTT. Residues: CASTEPRVEEKLFF. The chain carries TRBV2 and TRBJ1-4; a weak D match, TRBD1 (5 bases). The V gene lost 7 bases and the J gene lost 8 bases, with 17 bases spanning the gap. CDR3 length equals 14 residues. Germline-derived CDR1 and CDR2 are SNHLY and FYNNEI.

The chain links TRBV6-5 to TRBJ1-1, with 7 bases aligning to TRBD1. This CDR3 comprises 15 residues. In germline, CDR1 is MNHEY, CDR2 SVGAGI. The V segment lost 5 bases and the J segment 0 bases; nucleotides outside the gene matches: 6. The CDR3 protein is CASSTWDRVNTEAFF. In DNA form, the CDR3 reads TGTGCCAGCAGTACCTGGGACAGAGTGAACACTGAAGCTTTCTTT.

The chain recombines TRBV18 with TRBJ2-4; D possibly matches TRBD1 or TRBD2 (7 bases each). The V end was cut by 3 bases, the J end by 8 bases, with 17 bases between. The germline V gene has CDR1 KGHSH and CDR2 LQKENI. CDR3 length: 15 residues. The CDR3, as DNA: TGTGCCAGCTCACCGCCGAGACAGGGAGGGGACATTCAGTACTTC. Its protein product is CASSPPRQGGDIQYF.

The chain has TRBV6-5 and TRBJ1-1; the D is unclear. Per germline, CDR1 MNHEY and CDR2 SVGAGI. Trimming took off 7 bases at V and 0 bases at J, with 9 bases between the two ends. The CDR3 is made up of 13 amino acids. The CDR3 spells CASKRLMNTEAFF. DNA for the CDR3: TGTGCCAGCAAGAGACTTATGAACACTGAAGCTTTCTTT.

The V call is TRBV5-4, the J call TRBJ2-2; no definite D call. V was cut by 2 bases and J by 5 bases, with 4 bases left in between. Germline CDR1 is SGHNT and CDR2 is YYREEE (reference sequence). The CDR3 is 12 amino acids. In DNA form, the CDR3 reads TGTGCCAGCAGCTTCCATACCGGGGAGCTGTTTTTT. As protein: CASSFHTGELFF.

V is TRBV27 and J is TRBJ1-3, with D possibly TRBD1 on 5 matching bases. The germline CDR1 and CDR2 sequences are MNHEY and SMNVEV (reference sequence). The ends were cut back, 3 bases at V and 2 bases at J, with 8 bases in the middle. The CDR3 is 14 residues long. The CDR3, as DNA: TGTGCCAGCAGTTTGCAAGGGGCTGGAAACACCATATATTTT. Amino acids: CASSLQGAGNTIYF.

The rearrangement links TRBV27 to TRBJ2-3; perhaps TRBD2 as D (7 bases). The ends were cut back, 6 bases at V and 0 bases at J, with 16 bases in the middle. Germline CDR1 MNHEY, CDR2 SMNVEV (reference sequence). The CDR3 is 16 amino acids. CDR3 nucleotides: TGTGCCAGCAGAATAGGCGGGGGCTTAAGCACAGATACGCAGTATTTT. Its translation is CASRIGGGLSTDTQYF.

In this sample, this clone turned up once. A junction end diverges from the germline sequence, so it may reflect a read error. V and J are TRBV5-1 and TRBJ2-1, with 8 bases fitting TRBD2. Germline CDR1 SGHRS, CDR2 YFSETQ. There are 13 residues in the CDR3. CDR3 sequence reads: CASSQREYSEQFF. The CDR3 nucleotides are TGCGCCAGCAGCCAGCGGGAGTACAGTGAGCAGTTCTTC.

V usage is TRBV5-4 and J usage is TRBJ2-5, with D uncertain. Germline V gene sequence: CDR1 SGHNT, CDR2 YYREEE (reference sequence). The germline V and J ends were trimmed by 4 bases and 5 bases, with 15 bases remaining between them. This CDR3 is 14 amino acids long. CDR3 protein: CASSTVQDLETQYF. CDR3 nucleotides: TGTGCCAGCAGCACAGTCCAGGATTTGGAGACCCAGTACTTC.